These 14 T cell receptor beta chains were sequenced from one sample in a study of T cells in Graves' hyperthyroidism and ophthalmopathy. Amplified TCR beta CDR3 regions derived from RNA transcripts. With the HTBI primer set, the TCR CDR3 went through a first round of RT-PCR. TCRdb re-derived calls from the multiplex PCR reads in MiXCR, one entry per CDR3 protein. This repertoire shows fewer than 650,000 distinct CDR3 sequences, around 15% found once; its top ten account for 11% to 15%. The sample comprised blood. The receptor set was obtained from a woman aged 40 to 50 with Graves' hyperthyroidism.

The chain employs TRBV28 and TRBJ1-4; no clear D gene. The CDR3 totals 15 residues. CDR1 MDHEN and CDR2 SYDVKM come from the germline V gene. V gave up 6 bases and J gave up 1 base, with 12 bases separating them. The CDR3 sequence: CASSPPTLTNEKLFF. CDR3 DNA: TGTGCCAGCAGCCCCCCCACCTTAACTAATGAAAAACTGTTTTTT.

This clonotype was counted at least ten times. This chain joins TRBV6-6 and TRBJ1-4; no clear D gene. The CDR3 contains 16 residues. V lost 0 bases to trimming and J lost 1 base, with 9 bases between them. Germline assignment: CDR1 MNHNY and CDR2 SVGAGI (reference sequence). DNA for the CDR3: TGTGCCAGCAGTTACTCCGTGGCCTTAACTAATGAAAAACTGTTTTTT. It is translated as CASSYSVALTNEKLFF.

At least ten counts were recorded for this clonotype. This chain links TRBV20-1 with TRBJ2-3, with 15 bases lining up with TRBD2. J gave up 5 bases and V 6 bases, and 3 bases lay outside the gene matches. In germline, CDR1 is DFQATT, CDR2 SNEGSKA (reference sequence). This CDR3 contains 14 residues. The DNA of the CDR3 is TGCAGTGCCGGACTAGCGGGAGGGCGAGATACGCAGTATTTT. Protein sequence: CSAGLAGGRDTQYF.

This chain links TRBV19 with TRBJ2-2; D is perhaps TRBD1 or TRBD2 (5 bases each). The CDR3 spans 18 residues. CDR1 is LNHDA and CDR2 is SQIVND in the germline V gene (reference sequence). V shed 5 bases and J shed 6 bases, with 25 bases lying between them. CDR3 coding DNA: TGTGCCAGTAGTTCGCCGGGGACCGTTTCGATTGGCGCCGGGGAGCTGTTTTTT. The encoded protein is CASSSPGTVSIGAGELFF.

The chain employs TRBV5-1 and TRBJ2-2, with D perhaps matching TRBD2 (6 bases). V gave up 3 bases and J gave up 3 bases, with 18 bases separating them. CDR3 length equals 17 residues. CDR1 is SGHRS, CDR2 YFSETQ, per germline. The CDR3 loop reads CASSSGVGGTHTGELFF. The DNA of the CDR3 is TGCGCCAGCAGCTCTGGAGTGGGCGGGACGCACACCGGGGAGCTGTTTTTT.

This clonotype appeared many times. This chain connects TRBV7-2 to TRBJ2-7; 10 positions agree with TRBD2. The CDR3 extends over 16 amino acids. With 5 bases clipped from V and 0 bases from J, the junction kept 7 bases outside the gene matches. Germline CDR1 and CDR2: SGHTA and FQGNSA. In DNA, the CDR3 is TGTGCCAGCAGCCCCACTAGCGGGACGACCTCCTACGAGCAGTACTTC. Its protein is CASSPTSGTTSYEQYF.

CDR3 nucleotides: TGTGCCAGCAGTGGACTCTACAATGAGCAGTTCTTC. It translates to CASSGLYNEQFF. This chain links TRBV12-3 or TRBV12-4 with TRBJ2-1; D possibly corresponds to TRBD2 (5 bases). The CDR3 has 12 amino acids. Trimming left V 5 bases short and J 3 bases short, with 5 bases between.

V usage is TRBV9 and J usage is TRBJ2-3; TRBD1 is a possible D gene (6 bases). Trimming took 0 bases from V and 0 from J, leaving 23 bases between them. The CDR3 covers 20 residues. Germline V gene sequence: CDR1 SGDLS, CDR2 YYNGEE. CDR3 nucleotides: TGTGCCAGCAGCGTAGCTCTCCCCGGTGAGGGGGAGCGAAGCACAGATACGCAGTATTTT. This translates into CASSVALPGEGERSTDTQYF.

V is TRBV18 and J is TRBJ2-1; 7 positions match TRBD2. This CDR3 is built from 14 residues. CDR1 is KGHSH and CDR2 is LQKENI in the germline V gene. V shed 0 bases and J 7 bases; nucleotides not matched to a gene: 3. The CDR3 DNA reads TGTGCCAGCTCACCACCGACTAGCAGAAATGAGCAGTTCTTC. This codes for CASSPPTSRNEQFF.

This clonotype turned up a few times. V usage is TRBV29-1 and J usage is TRBJ2-7; D not certain. The V end lost 5 bases, the J end lost 3 bases, and 11 bases lay between the germline ends. The CDR3 totals 12 residues. Germline lookup yields CDR1 SQVTM and CDR2 ANQGSEA. The CDR3 protein is CSVSKGNYEQYF. The CDR3 DNA reads TGCAGCGTTTCGAAGGGTAACTACGAGCAGTACTTC.

This clonotype was seen more than once but under ten times. V is TRBV15 and J is TRBJ1-6; the D is unclear. CDR1 and CDR2 (germline): LNHNV, YYDKDF (reference sequence). CDR3 size: 12 residues. V lost 5 bases and J 5 bases, leaving 4 bases between the germline ends. CDR3 coding DNA: TGTGCCACCAGCGGCCATAATTCACCCCTCCACTTT. This sequence encodes CATSGHNSPLHF.

This clonotype was counted many times. V is TRBV20-1 and J is TRBJ2-1; 7 positions match TRBD2. The CDR3 runs 15 residues. CDR1 is DFQATT, CDR2 SNEGSKA, per germline (reference sequence). Trimming cost V 3 bases and J 0 bases; bases outside gene matches: 5. This chain's CDR3 is CSASGRESSYNEQFF. CDR3 nucleotides: TGCAGTGCTAGTGGGCGGGAGAGCTCCTACAATGAGCAGTTCTTC.

This clonotype was observed at least ten times. This chain joins TRBV5-1 and TRBJ1-5, with TRBD1 identical over 8 bases. There are 14 residues in the CDR3. Germline V CDR1 and CDR2: SGHRS, YFSETQ. Trimming removed 4 bases from V and 3 bases from J; junction bases left unmatched: 3. For the CDR3, the DNA is TGCGCCAGCAGCCCGGGACAGGACAATCAGCCCCAGCATTTT. Translated, it gives CASSPGQDNQPQHF.

The count of this clonotype is one. The chain employs TRBV5-1 and TRBJ1-1; 11 bases match TRBD1. The CDR3 consists of 15 residues. Germline V gives CDR1 SGHRS, CDR2 YFSETQ. V trimming: 4 bases; J trimming: 4 bases; junction bases outside the gene matches: 6. The DNA for the CDR3 is TGCGCCAGCAGCGGCGGACAGGGGGCCAGCACTGAAGCTTTCTTT. This translates into CASSGGQGASTEAFF.